What follows are 10 T cell receptor beta chains derived from one specimen sequenced in a study of CD8 T cells in ankylosing spondylitis. Each CDR3 protein gets one entry after TCRdb re-called the 5' RACE reads with MiXCR. Of under 85,000 distinct CDR3 sequences listed, approximately 5.3% are singletons. Sequencing used blood, either unsorted or a sorted T cell fraction (not recorded which). The receptor source for this set is a male donor with ankylosing spondylitis or in good health (not recorded which).

The table lists this clonotype with many counts. The rearrangement joins TRBV10-3 to TRBJ2-2; 11 nucleotides align to TRBD1. The length of the CDR3 is 16 residues. J gave up 6 bases and V 7 bases, and 10 bases lay outside the gene matches. Germline-derived CDR1 and CDR2 are ENHRY and SYGVKD. CDR3 protein: CAINIGGGQGAGELFF. CDR3 sequence (DNA): TGTGCCATCAACATCGGCGGGGGACAGGGGGCCGGGGAGCTGTTTTTT.

The table lists this clonotype with many counts. Because the CDR3's place on the DNA is in doubt, the DNA is left out and the CDR3 is given as listed by TCRdb. The CDR3 spells CASSFLAGGLDGYTF. The chain uses TRBV12-3 or TRBV12-4 and TRBJ1-2; the DNA was not compared with TRBD1, the D call given in the table. Termini included, the CDR3 measures 15 amino acids.

This clonotype appeared many times. At one end, the junction sequence differs from germline, possibly due to a read error. The V gene is TRBV3-1, the J gene TRBJ2-1; 7 nucleotides align to TRBD2. The CDR3 totals 11 residues. Germline CDR1 is LGHDT and CDR2 is YNNKEL (reference sequence). The CDR3 DNA reads TGTGCCAGCAGCCAAGGGGGGGGGTTCTACTTC. This sequence encodes CASSQGGGFYF.

At least ten counts were recorded for this clonotype. The chain joins TRBV5-1 to TRBJ2-1, with TRBD1 identical over 8 bases. The CDR3 is made up of 14 amino acids. Unmatched junction bases numbered 5, after V lost 2 bases and J lost 7 bases. Germline loops: CDR1 SGHRS, CDR2 YFSETQ. The DNA of the CDR3 is TGCGCCAGCAGCTTCGGGACAGGTTCTAATGAGCAGTTCTTC. It yields the protein CASSFGTGSNEQFF.

In its sample, this clonotype was seen many times. CDR3: CSAMTGGSSYNSPLHF. The CDR3 DNA reads as TGCAGTGCTATGACAGGGGGAAGCTCCTATAATTCACCCCTCCACTTT. The chain couples TRBV20-1 to TRBJ1-6; TRBD1 matches 9 bases. This CDR3 region has 16 residues. Per the germline V gene, CDR1 is DFQATT and CDR2 is SNEGSKA (reference sequence). After removal of 4 bases from V and 0 bases from J, the junction contained 4 bases not matched to a gene.

This clonotype was recorded many times. The chain couples TRBV7-8 to TRBJ1-2; D ambiguous. CDR1 is SGHVS and CDR2 is FQNEAQ in the germline V gene. Trimming removed 4 bases at V and 4 bases at J, with 16 bases between. This CDR3 contains 15 residues. This CDR3 reads CASSSLYAGPYGYTF. The CDR3 DNA reads TGTGCCAGCAGCTCCCTCTACGCAGGCCCCTATGGCTACACCTTC.

The table lists this clonotype with many counts. This sequence joins TRBV7-7 and TRBJ1-1, with a weak D call TRBD1 (5 bases). The V end was cut by 5 bases, the J end by 0 bases, with 13 bases between. This CDR3 has 15 residues. Germline loops: CDR1 SSHAT, CDR2 FNYEAQ (reference sequence). The CDR3 loop reads CASSPGLIMNTEAFF. CDR3 DNA sequence: TGTGCCAGCAGCCCGGGACTGATCATGAACACTGAAGCTTTCTTT.

This clonotype occurred many times. The chain combines TRBV12-3 or TRBV12-4 with TRBJ2-1; TRBD2 might be the D (6 bases). V lost 6 bases and J lost 12, with 24 bases in between. CDR3 size: 15 residues. The CDR3 loop reads CASRPPGGARSTQFF. The CDR3, as DNA: TGTGCCAGCAGGCCCCCAGGAGGGGCGCGTTCTACGCAGTTCTTC.

This clonotype was observed many times. The genes are TRBV6-1 and TRBJ1-5, with D possibly TRBD1 on 5 matching bases. Trimming shortened V by 6 bases and J by 5 bases, and 11 bases separated the two germline ends. Per germline, CDR1 MNHNS and CDR2 SASEGT. The CDR3 spans 13 residues. CDR3 residues: CASRGGGYQPQHF. CDR3 nucleotide sequence: TGTGCCAGCAGGGGGGGGGGTTATCAGCCCCAGCATTTT.

In this sample, this clonotype turned up a few times. The rearrangement joins TRBV7-9 to TRBJ1-6, with TRBD1 as a possible D gene (5 bases). The germline V gene has CDR1 SEHNR and CDR2 FQNEAQ (reference sequence). The CDR3 loop spans 15 amino acids. V dropped 4 bases and J dropped 5 bases, with 12 bases sitting between them. CDR3: CASSSLTENNSPLHF. CDR3 nucleotides: TGTGCCAGCAGCTCGTTGACAGAAAATAATTCACCCCTCCACTTT.